This T cell receptor beta chain was recorded in a study of graft-versus-host responses after intestinal transplantation. Clones were read by immunoSEQ multiplex PCR, and TCRdb kept only the in-frame ones, dropping some. The sample gives 99,000 or so clones, roughly 82% of which show up once; roughly 1.4% is in the top ten. V was pared by 0 bases and J by 0 bases, with 8 bases between. Germline lookup yields CDR1 LGHNA and CDR2 YSLEER. The CDR3 has 16 residues. Sample: PBMCs, taken 255 days after intestinal transplant. The receptor was isolated from a human patient who received an intestinal transplant, so some T cells may come from the graft donor. The chain carries TRBV4-3 and TRBJ2-2; no firm D call. The CDR3 DNA reads TGCGCCAGCAGCCAAGACCGAATTACGAACACCGGGGAGCTGTTTTTT. It specifies CASSQDRITNTGELFF.